Each of the 15 T cell receptor beta chains below was sequenced from the same sample in a study of blood T cells in healthy people across ages. Sample-barcoded 5' priming and a J-beta primer mix drove a second PCR of roughly 7 to 11 cycles. One entry per CDR3 protein results from TCRdb running MiXCR on the 5' RACE reads. Of 450,000 to 700,000 distinct CDR3 sequences listed, approximately 25% were seen once; the top ten hold less than 20%. Sequencing was carried out using blood. The receptor source for this set is a woman aged 70-85 years in good health.

The gene calls are TRBV10-3 and TRBJ2-5; 7 bases match TRBD1. The CDR3 totals 15 residues. J lost 2 bases, V lost 0 bases, and 3 bases had no gene match. CDR1 ENHRY and CDR2 SYGVKD come from the germline V gene. The CDR3 here is CAISESGRGQETQYF. The CDR3 DNA follows: TGTGCCATCAGTGAGTCAGGCAGGGGGCAAGAGACCCAGTACTTC.

This clonotype was seen more than once but under ten times. The chain joins TRBV20-1 to TRBJ2-2; 7 bases are a match to TRBD1. Germline CDR1 and CDR2: DFQATT and SNEGSKA (reference sequence). CDR3 length: 15 residues. J lost 1 base, V lost 0 bases, and 2 bases had no gene match. The CDR3 spells CSARETGRNTGELFF. Here the CDR3 DNA reads TGCAGTGCTAGAGAGACAGGGAGGAACACCGGGGAGCTGTTTTTT.

The chain is built from TRBV6-1 and TRBJ1-4; TRBD1 matches at 12 bases. V trimming: 6 bases; J trimming: 8 bases; junction bases outside the gene matches: 10. The germline V gene has CDR1 MNHNS and CDR2 SASEGT. The CDR3 is 16 amino acids. CDR3 sequence reads: CASSSMTGTGGEKLFF. The DNA of the CDR3 is TGTGCCAGCAGCTCCATGACCGGGACAGGGGGCGAAAAACTGTTTTTT.

This clonotype came up a few times. The chain links TRBV5-1 to TRBJ2-5, with D maybe TRBD2 (6 bases). Trimming stripped 0 bases from V and 5 bases from J, with 14 bases between. Germline V gene data show CDR1 as SGHRS and CDR2 as YFSETQ. The CDR3 runs 15 residues. Here the CDR3 DNA reads TGCGCCAGCAGCTTGGACGGGACTCCCATTGAGACCCAGTACTTC. Amino acids: CASSLDGTPIETQYF.

This clonotype has a handful of counts. One end of the junction does not line up with germline, which may come from a read error. V is TRBV27 and J is TRBJ1-1; perhaps TRBD1 as D (6 bases). Germline V CDR1 and CDR2: MNHEY, SMNVEV (reference sequence). This CDR3 is built from 14 residues. For the CDR3, the DNA is TGTGCCAGCAGTTTCATGAGGGGGTGGACTGGAGCTTTCTTT. Translation: CASSFMRGWTGAFF.

This clonotype has just a few counts. The chain uses TRBV7-2 and TRBJ1-1; unclear D gene. With 0 bases removed from V and 0 bases from J, the gap between germline ends came to 5 bases. CDR1 and CDR2 (germline): SGHTA, FQGNSA. This CDR3 spans 14 amino acids. The CDR3 reads CASSLATVNTEAFF. CDR3 coding DNA: TGTGCCAGCAGCTTAGCCACCGTGAACACTGAAGCTTTCTTT. The variable domain in full, completed from reference TRBV7-2 and TRBJ1-1, reads GAGVSQSPSNKVTEKGKDVELRCDPISGHTALYWYRQSLGQGLEFLIYFQGNSAPDKSGLPSDRFSAERTGGSVSTLTIQRTQQEDSAVYLCASSLATVNTEAFFGQGTRLTVV.

This clonotype was observed many times. The chain combines TRBV11-2 with TRBJ1-2; D ambiguous. The CDR3 runs 13 residues. Germline V gene data show CDR1 as SGHAT and CDR2 as FQNNGV. The V and J ends lost 1 base and 5 bases respectively, with 8 bases between them. The CDR3: CASSLGRGYGYTF. The CDR3 nucleotides read TGTGCCAGCAGCTTAGGGCGCGGGTATGGCTACACCTTC.

This clonotype was seen a few times. The chain employs TRBV5-1 and TRBJ1-1, with D possibly TRBD1 on 5 matching bases. The CDR3 has 14 amino acids. V dropped 0 bases and J dropped 0 bases, with 6 bases sitting between them. The V gene's germline CDR1 is SGHRS and CDR2 YFSETQ. CDR3 in amino acids: CASSLVQVNTEAFF. The CDR3 region has the DNA TGCGCCAGCAGCTTGGTACAGGTGAACACTGAAGCTTTCTTT.

This chain joins TRBV10-3 and TRBJ2-5; TRBD1 aligns across 10 bases. The closer fit of TRBJ2-7 to the DNA end suggests the J call may be wrong. Germline assignment: CDR1 ENHRY and CDR2 SYGVKD. This CDR3 region has 14 residues. The CDR3 loop reads CAIRGQGLAYEQYF. CDR3 in DNA: TGTGCCATCAGGGGACAGGGGTTAGCTTACGAGCAGTACTTC.

The rearrangement joins TRBV5-4 to TRBJ2-1; weak D call: TRBD2 (6 bases). The CDR3 sequence is 15 residues long. Germline V gene sequence: CDR1 SGHNT, CDR2 YYREEE (reference sequence). The ends were cut back, 10 bases at V and 2 bases at J, with 19 bases in the middle. CDR3 residues: CAGTSDGGTYNEQFF. The CDR3 bases are TGTGCCGGCACATCCGATGGGGGGACCTACAATGAGCAGTTCTTC.

This clonotype occurred a few times. The chain links TRBV29-1 to TRBJ1-1, with 7 bases identical to TRBD1. V gave up 6 bases and J gave up 6 bases; unmatched junction bases: 7. The length of the CDR3 is 12 residues. Germline V gene lookup returns CDR1 SQVTM and CDR2 ANQGSEA. CDR3: CSVTLTGAEAFF. The DNA of the CDR3 is TGCAGCGTCACTTTAACAGGGGCTGAAGCTTTCTTT. Complete variable domain (other parts from reference TRBV29-1 and TRBJ1-1): SAVISQKPSRDICQRGTSLTIQCQVDSQVTMMFWYRQQPGQSLTLIATANQGSEATYESGFVIDKFPISRPNLTFSTLTVSNMSPEDSSIYLCSVTLTGAEAFFGQGTRLTVV.

The rearrangement joins TRBV7-9 to TRBJ1-2; D unclear. Germline V CDR1 and CDR2: SEHNR, FQNEAQ (reference sequence). The V end lost 3 bases, the J end lost 4 bases, and 12 bases lay between the germline ends. The CDR3 is 14 residues long. CDR3 residues: CASSLGGTAYGYTF. As DNA, the CDR3 is TGTGCCAGCAGCTTGGGTGGCACTGCCTATGGCTACACCTTC.

This clonotype was counted only a few times. The rearrangement uses TRBV27 and TRBJ2-1; D assignment may be TRBD1 or TRBD2 (6 bases each). Looked up from germline, CDR1 is MNHEY and CDR2 is SMNVEV (reference sequence). Trimming took off 7 bases at V and 1 base at J, with 17 bases between the two ends. The CDR3 sequence is 16 residues long. In nucleotides, the CDR3 is TGTGCCAGCACTCGGAGGGGGGTTGGGTCCTACAATGAGCAGTTCTTC. Its protein is CASTRRGVGSYNEQFF.

In this sample, this clonotype turned up a few times. This chain connects TRBV4-3 to TRBJ1-2; D is ambiguous. Germline CDR1 reads LGHNA; CDR2 reads YSLEER. The V end lost 2 bases, the J end lost 2 bases, and 6 bases lay between the germline ends. The CDR3 sequence is 13 residues long. This CDR3 reads CASSQSLNYGYTF. The CDR3 region has the DNA TGCGCCAGCAGCCAAAGCTTAAACTATGGCTACACCTTC.

V gene TRBV7-2 combines with J gene TRBJ2-5, with TRBD2 identical over 10 bases. CDR3 length: 16 amino acids. The V gene's germline CDR1 is SGHTA and CDR2 FQGNSA. J lost 1 base, V lost 5 bases, and 7 bases had no gene match. The CDR3, as DNA: TGTGCCAGCAGCGAGACCAGACTAGCGGGCCAAGAGACCCAGTACTTC. It is translated as CASSETRLAGQETQYF.